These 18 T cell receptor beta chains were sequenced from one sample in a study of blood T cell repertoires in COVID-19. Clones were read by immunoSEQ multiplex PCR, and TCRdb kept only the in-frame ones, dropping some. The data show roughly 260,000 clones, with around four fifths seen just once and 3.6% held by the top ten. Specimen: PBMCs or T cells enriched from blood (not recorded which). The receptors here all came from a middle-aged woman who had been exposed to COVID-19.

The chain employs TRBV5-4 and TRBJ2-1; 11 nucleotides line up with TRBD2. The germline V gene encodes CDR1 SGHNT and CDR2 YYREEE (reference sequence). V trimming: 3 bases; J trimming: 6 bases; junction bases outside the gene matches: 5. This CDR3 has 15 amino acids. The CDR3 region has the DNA TGTGCCAGCAGCTGGGGGACTAGCGGCAGCAATGAGCAGTTCTTC. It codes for CASSWGTSGSNEQFF.

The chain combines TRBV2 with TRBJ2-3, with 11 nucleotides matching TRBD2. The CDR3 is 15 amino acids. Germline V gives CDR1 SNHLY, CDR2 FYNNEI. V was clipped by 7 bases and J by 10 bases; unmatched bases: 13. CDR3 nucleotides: TGTGCCAGCAAAGGGGTAGCGGGGGGGCCTGGGGCGCAGTATTTT. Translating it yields CASKGVAGGPGAQYF.

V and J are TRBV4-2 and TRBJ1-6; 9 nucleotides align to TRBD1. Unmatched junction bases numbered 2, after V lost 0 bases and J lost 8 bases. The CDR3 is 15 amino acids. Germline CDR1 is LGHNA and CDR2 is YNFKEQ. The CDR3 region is CASSQDRDRDSPLHF. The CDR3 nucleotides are TGTGCCAGCAGCCAAGATCGGGACAGGGATTCACCCCTCCACTTT.

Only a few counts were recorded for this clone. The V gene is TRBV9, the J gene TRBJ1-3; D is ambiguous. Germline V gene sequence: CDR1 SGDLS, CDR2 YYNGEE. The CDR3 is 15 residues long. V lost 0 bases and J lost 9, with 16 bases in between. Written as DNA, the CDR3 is TGTGCCAGCAGCGTAGCTCCCGTCCCGATGGCCACCATATATTTT. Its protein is CASSVAPVPMATIYF.

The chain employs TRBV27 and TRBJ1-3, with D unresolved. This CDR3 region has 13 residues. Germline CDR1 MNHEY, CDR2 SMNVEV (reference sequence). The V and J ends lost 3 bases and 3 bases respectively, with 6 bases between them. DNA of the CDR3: TGTGCCAGCAGTTTTCAGTTTGGAAACACCATATATTTT. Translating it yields CASSFQFGNTIYF.

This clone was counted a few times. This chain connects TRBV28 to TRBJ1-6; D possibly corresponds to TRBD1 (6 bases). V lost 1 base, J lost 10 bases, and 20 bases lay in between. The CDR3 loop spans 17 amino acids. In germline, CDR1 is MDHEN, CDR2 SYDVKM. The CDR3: CASSLFEGGLLRSPLHF. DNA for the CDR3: TGTGCCAGCAGTTTATTCGAGGGGGGGCTCCTCCGATCACCCCTCCACTTT.

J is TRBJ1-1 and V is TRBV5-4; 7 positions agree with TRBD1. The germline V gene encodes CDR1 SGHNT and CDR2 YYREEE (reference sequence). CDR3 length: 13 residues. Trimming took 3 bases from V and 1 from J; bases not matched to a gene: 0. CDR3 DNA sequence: TGTGCCAGCAGCTGGGACAGGAACACTGAAGCTTTCTTT. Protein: CASSWDRNTEAFF.

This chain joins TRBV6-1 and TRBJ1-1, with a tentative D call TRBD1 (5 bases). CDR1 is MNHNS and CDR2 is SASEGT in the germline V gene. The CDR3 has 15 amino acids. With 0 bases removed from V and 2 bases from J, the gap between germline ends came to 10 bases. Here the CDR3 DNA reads TGTGCCAGCAGTGAAGCGTTGCAGGGAAACACTGAAGCTTTCTTT. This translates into CASSEALQGNTEAFF.

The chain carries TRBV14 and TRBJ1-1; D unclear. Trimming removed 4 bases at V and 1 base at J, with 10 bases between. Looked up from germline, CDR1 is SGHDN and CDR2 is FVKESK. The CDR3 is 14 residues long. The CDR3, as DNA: TGTGCCAGCAGCCGGCCAGGAAGGAACACTGAAGCTTTCTTT. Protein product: CASSRPGRNTEAFF.

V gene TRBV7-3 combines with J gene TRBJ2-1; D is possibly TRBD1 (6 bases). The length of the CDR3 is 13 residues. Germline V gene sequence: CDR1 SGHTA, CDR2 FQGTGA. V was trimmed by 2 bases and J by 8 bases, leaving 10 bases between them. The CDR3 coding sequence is TGTGCCAGCAGCTTAGTACAGGGTGATGAGCAGTTCTTC. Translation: CASSLVQGDEQFF.

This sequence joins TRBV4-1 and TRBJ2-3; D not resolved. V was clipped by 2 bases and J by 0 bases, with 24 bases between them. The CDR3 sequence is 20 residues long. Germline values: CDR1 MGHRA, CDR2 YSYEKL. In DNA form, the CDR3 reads TGCGCCAGCAGCCAACCGGCGGTGAGATTTCGACTCTCTAGCACAGATACGCAGTATTTT. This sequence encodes CASSQPAVRFRLSSTDTQYF.

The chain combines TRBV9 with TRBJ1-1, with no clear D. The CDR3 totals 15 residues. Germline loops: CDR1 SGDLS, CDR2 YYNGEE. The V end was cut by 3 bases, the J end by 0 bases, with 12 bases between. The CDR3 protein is CASSAEVQLNTEAFF. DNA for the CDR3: TGTGCCAGCAGCGCCGAAGTCCAGTTGAACACTGAAGCTTTCTTT.

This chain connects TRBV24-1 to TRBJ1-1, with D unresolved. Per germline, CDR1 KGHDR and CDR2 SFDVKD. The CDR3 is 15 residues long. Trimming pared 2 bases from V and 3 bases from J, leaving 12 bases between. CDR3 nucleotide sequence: TGTGCCACCAGTGATTCCTGTCCCGGGGACACTGAAGCTTTCTTT. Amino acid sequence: CATSDSCPGDTEAFF.

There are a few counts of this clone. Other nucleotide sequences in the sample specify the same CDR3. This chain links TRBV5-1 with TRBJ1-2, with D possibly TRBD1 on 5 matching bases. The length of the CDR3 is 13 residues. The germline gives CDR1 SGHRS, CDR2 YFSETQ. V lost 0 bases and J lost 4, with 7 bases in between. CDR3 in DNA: TGCGCCAGCAGCTTGGATGACAGCTATGGCTACACCTTC. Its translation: CASSLDDSYGYTF.

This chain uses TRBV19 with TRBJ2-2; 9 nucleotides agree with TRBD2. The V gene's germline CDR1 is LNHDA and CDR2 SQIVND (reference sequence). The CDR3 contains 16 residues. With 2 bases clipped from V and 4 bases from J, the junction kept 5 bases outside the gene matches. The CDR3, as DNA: TGTGCCAGTAGTATATTGCGGGGGGGTTCCACCGGGGAGCTGTTTTTT. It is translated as CASSILRGGSTGELFF.

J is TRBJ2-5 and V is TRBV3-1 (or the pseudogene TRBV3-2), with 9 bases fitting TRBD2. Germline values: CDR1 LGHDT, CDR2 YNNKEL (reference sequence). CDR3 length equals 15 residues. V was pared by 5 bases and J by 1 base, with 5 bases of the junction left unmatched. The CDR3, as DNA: TGTGCCAGCAGCACCAGCGGGGGGCCCCAAGAGACCCAGTACTTC. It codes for CASSTSGGPQETQYF.

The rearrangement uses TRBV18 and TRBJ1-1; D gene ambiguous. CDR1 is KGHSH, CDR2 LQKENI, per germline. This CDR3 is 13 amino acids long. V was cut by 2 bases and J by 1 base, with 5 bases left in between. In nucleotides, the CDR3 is TGTGCCAGCTCACCAGGAGGGAACACTGAAGCTTTCTTT. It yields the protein CASSPGGNTEAFF.

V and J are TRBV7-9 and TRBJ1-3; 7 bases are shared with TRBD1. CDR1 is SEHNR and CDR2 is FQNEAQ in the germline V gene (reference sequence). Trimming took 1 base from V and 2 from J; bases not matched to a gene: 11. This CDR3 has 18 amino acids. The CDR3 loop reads CASSLGGGGSTTGNTIYF. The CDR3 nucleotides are TGTGCCAGCAGCTTAGGCGGAGGGGGCAGTACTACTGGAAACACCATATATTTT.